The 12 T cell receptor beta chains below were found in one sample sequenced in a study of cytomegalovirus exposure and HLA in healthy donors. The PCR ran on 60 Vbeta and 13 Jbeta primers. Sequenced by immunoSEQ multiplex PCR; TCRdb stores in-frame clones only, minus some. The profile shows fewer than 100,000 clones, under 85% of them singletons. Specimen: PBMCs. These receptor sequences come from a man in his forties or fifties in good health and CMV-seronegative.

V usage is TRBV21-1 and J usage is TRBJ2-5; whether TRBD2, the table's D call, matches the DNA was not checked. TRBV21-1 is listed as a pseudogene. CDR3 length: 16 residues. The CDR3 DNA is TGTGCCAGCAGCCCGCCGGGACTAGCGTACCAAGAGACCCAGTACTTC. Its protein product is CASSPPGLAYQETQYF.

As regards this clone: The germline gene is not matched at one end of the junction; a read error may be the cause. In the same sample, other DNA sequences code for this CDR3. The rearrangement uses TRBV6-5 and TRBJ2-1; D call uncertain. The CDR3 sequence is 16 residues long. Germline V CDR1 and CDR2: MNHEY, SVGAGI. The CDR3 coding sequence is TGCGCCAGCAGTTACGCGGCGCCGAGCTCCTACAATGAGCAGTTCTTC. Encoded protein: CASSYAAPSSYNEQFF.

The rearrangement joins TRBV5-1 to TRBJ1-4; D uncertain. The V end was cut by 0 bases, the J end by 5 bases, with 11 bases between. CDR3 length equals 15 residues. Germline V lookup: CDR1 SGHRS, CDR2 YFSETQ. The CDR3 DNA reads TGCGCCAGCAGCTTGGATGAGGGAAGGAATGAAAAACTGTTTTTT. Translating gives CASSLDEGRNEKLFF.

The chain uses TRBV27 and TRBJ2-7, with TRBD2 matching 8 bases. J lost 0 bases, V lost 0 bases, and 4 bases had no gene match. This CDR3 spans 16 amino acids. The germline gives CDR1 MNHEY, CDR2 SMNVEV (reference sequence). The CDR3 region has the DNA TGTGCCAGCAGTTTATCTAGCGGGGTGCTCTCCTACGAGCAGTACTTC. It encodes CASSLSSGVLSYEQYF.

As regards this clone: The junction shows a germline mismatch at one end, possibly a read error. The chain recombines TRBV7-2 with TRBJ2-5; 8 nucleotides match TRBD1. The CDR3 covers 15 residues. Germline CDR1 and CDR2: SGHTA and FQGNSA. CDR3 in DNA: TGTGCCAGCAGCCTAGCAGGGACAGGCTCTGGGACCCAGTACTTC. It encodes CASSLAGTGSGTQYF.

The chain uses TRBV18 and TRBJ2-7; 9 nucleotides agree with TRBD1. Germline V lookup: CDR1 KGHSH, CDR2 LQKENI. This CDR3 has 14 residues. The J segment lost 3 bases and the V segment lost 3 bases, leaving 3 bases of the junction unmatched. The CDR3: CASSPTGQGYEQYF. CDR3 DNA: TGTGCCAGCTCACCTACGGGACAGGGCTACGAGCAGTACTTC.

The rearrangement links TRBV7-9 to TRBJ2-1; maybe TRBD2 (6 bases). Trimming took 5 bases from V and 9 from J, leaving 11 bases between them. The CDR3 has 12 residues. Germline CDR1 is SEHNR and CDR2 is FQNEAQ (reference sequence). CDR3 bases: TGTGCCAGCAGCCCCCCAGCGGGTGAGCAGTTCTTC. Its protein product is CASSPPAGEQFF.

The chain uses TRBV27 and TRBJ1-1, with 7 bases that match TRBD1. Germline loops: CDR1 MNHEY, CDR2 SMNVEV (reference sequence). The CDR3 has 15 residues. V lost 6 bases to trimming and J lost 0 bases; unmatched junction nucleotides: 7. CDR3 loop: CASSPQGHVNTEAFF. CDR3 DNA: TGTGCCAGCAGCCCACAGGGGCACGTGAACACTGAAGCTTTCTTT.

This clone has only one observation. V usage is TRBV7-8 and J usage is TRBJ2-1; 7 positions match TRBD2. The CDR3 has 11 residues. With 10 bases clipped from V and 4 bases from J, the junction kept 1 base outside the gene matches. Germline values: CDR1 SGHVS, CDR2 FQNEAQ. The chain's CDR3 is CATGGYNEQFF. CDR3 bases: TGTGCCACCGGGGGGTACAATGAGCAGTTCTTC. Using reference TRBV7-8 and TRBJ2-1 for the parts outside the CDR3, the full variable domain is GAGVSQSPRYKVAKRGQDVALRCDPISGHVSLFWYQQALGQGPEFLTYFQNEAQLDKSGLPSDRFFAERPEGSVSTLKIQRTQQEDSAVYLCATGGYNEQFFGPGTRLTVL.

The V and J genes are TRBV7-9 and TRBJ2-1, with TRBD1 matching over 8 bases. The junction had 4 bases not matched to a gene; V was cut back by 1 base and J by 8 bases. The CDR3 is 14 residues long. Per germline, CDR1 SEHNR and CDR2 FQNEAQ (reference sequence). The CDR3 loop reads CASSLVQGAYEQFF. The CDR3 region has the DNA TGTGCCAGCAGCTTAGTGCAGGGGGCTTATGAGCAGTTCTTC.

The chain combines TRBV6-5 with TRBJ1-3; no definite D call. Germline V gene lookup returns CDR1 MNHEY and CDR2 SVGAGI. The V end lost 0 bases, the J end lost 3 bases, and 9 bases lay between the germline ends. This CDR3 contains 15 residues. The CDR3 DNA reads TGTGCCAGCAGTTACTCGATAGCGGGTGGAAACACCATATATTTT. Translating it yields CASSYSIAGGNTIYF.

V and J are TRBV7-2 and TRBJ2-7, with TRBD2 identical over 12 bases. V was clipped by 3 bases and J by 7 bases; unmatched bases: 7. This CDR3 region has 15 residues. Germline lookup yields CDR1 SGHTA and CDR2 FQGNSA. CDR3 in amino acids: CASSFRTSGEWEQYF. DNA for the CDR3: TGTGCCAGCAGCTTCAGGACTAGCGGGGAGTGGGAGCAGTACTTC. Variable domain in full (rest from reference TRBV7-2 and TRBJ2-7): GAGVSQSPSNKVTEKGKDVELRCDPISGHTALYWYRQSLGQGLEFLIYFQGNSAPDKSGLPSDRFSAERTGGSVSTLTIQRTQQEDSAVYLCASSFRTSGEWEQYFGPGTRLTVT.